This is a list of T cell receptor beta chains from one sample in a study of blood T cells in healthy people across ages. TCRdb recomputed calls from the 5' RACE reads with MiXCR, one row per CDR3 protein. Altogether roughly 1,300,000 distinct CDR3 sequences are present, roughly 60% being singletons, with the ten largest covering about 6.3%. Input material: blood. The receptor set was obtained from a man aged 18 to 29 in good health. The CDR3 runs from the conserved cysteine through the conserved F or W. D genes are given only for firm matches. Clone size is stated in some rows and not others, as once, few, many or a class when expanded.

J gene: TRBJ2-7; V gene: TRBV6-6; clone size: .; D gene: .; CDR3 length: 15; CDR3 protein: CASSTTMGSYYEQYF; CDR3 DNA: TGTGCCAGCAGTACAACTATGGGGTCTTACTACGAGCAGTACTTC
J gene: TRBJ2-1; V gene: TRBV6-5; clone size: .; D gene: TRBD2; CDR3 length: 16; CDR3 protein: CASSRLIRGGHNEQFF; CDR3 DNA: TGTGCCAGCAGCCGATTAATTCGCGGGGGGCACAATGAGCAGTTCTTC
J gene: TRBJ1-5; V gene: TRBV4-1; clone size: .; D gene: .; CDR3 length: 14; CDR3 protein: CASSQSQYNQPQHF; CDR3 DNA: TGCGCCAGCAGCCAAAGTCAGTACAATCAGCCCCAGCATTTT
J gene: TRBJ2-7; V gene: TRBV5-1; clone size: .; D gene: .; CDR3 length: 13; CDR3 protein: CASRREKADEQYF; CDR3 DNA: TGCGCCAGCAGACGGGAGAAGGCGGACGAGCAGTACTTC
J gene: TRBJ1-2; V gene: TRBV15; clone size: few; D gene: TRBD1; CDR3 length: 14; CDR3 protein: CATSRNRGGYGYTF; CDR3 DNA: TGTGCCACCAGCAGAAACAGGGGGGGCTATGGCTACACCTTC
J gene: TRBJ1-4; V gene: TRBV6-5; clone size: .; D gene: TRBD1; CDR3 length: 17; CDR3 protein: CASSYSGQIATNEKLFF; CDR3 DNA: TGTGCCAGCAGTTACTCGGGACAGATTGCAACTAATGAAAAACTGTTTTTT
J gene: TRBJ1-2; V gene: TRBV28; clone size: few; D gene: .; CDR3 length: 11; CDR3 protein: CASSYLTHYTF; CDR3 DNA: TGTGCCAGCAGTTACCTTACTCATTACACCTTC
J gene: TRBJ2-2; V gene: TRBV2; clone size: .; D gene: .; CDR3 length: 16; CDR3 protein: CASSDVVRRGTGELFF; CDR3 DNA: TGTGCCAGCAGTGATGTAGTTCGTCGGGGTACCGGGGAGCTGTTTTTT
J gene: TRBJ2-7; V gene: TRBV27; clone size: .; D gene: TRBD1; CDR3 length: 13; CDR3 protein: CASSRQGANEQYF; CDR3 DNA: TGTGCCAGCAGTAGACAGGGGGCTAACGAGCAGTACTTC
J gene: TRBJ2-7; V gene: TRBV4-1; clone size: .; D gene: .; CDR3 length: 15; CDR3 protein: CASSQTGTGRNEQYF; CDR3 DNA: TGCGCCAGCAGCCAAACCGGAACAGGCCGAAACGAGCAGTACTTC
J gene: TRBJ2-5; V gene: TRBV5-5; clone size: .; D gene: TRBD2; CDR3 length: 13; CDR3 protein: CASSLDLAGEQYF; CDR3 DNA: TGTGCCAGCAGCTTGGATCTAGCGGGGGAGCAGTACTTC
J gene: TRBJ1-1; V gene: TRBV29-1; clone size: .; D gene: TRBD1; CDR3 length: 12; CDR3 protein: CSVMTGAYEAFF; CDR3 DNA: TGCAGCGTTATGACAGGGGCCTATGAAGCTTTCTTT
J gene: TRBJ2-5; V gene: TRBV4-2; clone size: few; D gene: .; CDR3 length: 15; CDR3 protein: CASSQETGARREQYF; CDR3 DNA: TGTGCCAGCAGCCAAGAGACAGGGGCTCGGCGGGAGCAGTACTTC
J gene: TRBJ2-3; V gene: TRBV6-5; clone size: .; D gene: .; CDR3 length: 15; CDR3 protein: CASSSSQVESDTQYF; CDR3 DNA: TGTGCCAGCAGTTCGTCGCAGGTTGAGTCAGATACGCAGTATTTT
J gene: TRBJ2-2; V gene: TRBV21-1; clone size: .; D gene: .; CDR3 length: 14; CDR3 protein: CASSSKVYTGELFF; CDR3 DNA: TGTGCCAGCAGCAGTAAGGTTTACACCGGGGAGCTGTTTTTT
J gene: TRBJ2-7; V gene: TRBV2; clone size: once; D gene: .; CDR3 length: 14; CDR3 protein: CASITSDNSYEQYF; CDR3 DNA: TGTGCCAGCATTACTTCGGACAACTCCTACGAGCAGTACTTC
J gene: TRBJ2-3; V gene: TRBV7-2; clone size: .; D gene: .; CDR3 length: 14; CDR3 protein: CASSLQGPTDTQYF; CDR3 DNA: TGTGCCAGCAGCTTACAGGGCCCCACAGATACGCAGTATTTT
J gene: TRBJ2-1; V gene: TRBV27; clone size: .; D gene: TRBD2; CDR3 length: 15; CDR3 protein: CASSSPGLGFDEQFF; CDR3 DNA: TGTGCCAGCAGTTCACCGGGACTAGGCTTCGATGAGCAGTTCTTC
J gene: TRBJ2-5; V gene: TRBV5-5; clone size: .; D gene: .; CDR3 length: 15; CDR3 protein: CASSLPPGLQETQYF; CDR3 DNA: TGTGCCAGCAGCTTGCCCCCGGGACTTCAAGAGACCCAGTACTTC
J gene: TRBJ2-7; V gene: TRBV6-2/TRBV6-3; clone size: .; D gene: TRBD1; CDR3 length: 14; CDR3 protein: CASRRGGTGGEQYF; CDR3 DNA: TGTGCCAGCAGACGCGGCGGGACAGGGGGCGAGCAGTACTTC
J gene: TRBJ2-5; V gene: TRBV15; clone size: .; D gene: .; CDR3 length: 14; CDR3 protein: CATSRERTSGEQYF; CDR3 DNA: TGTGCCACCAGCAGAGAGAGGACAAGTGGGGAGCAGTACTTC
J gene: TRBJ2-5; V gene: TRBV20-1; clone size: .; D gene: .; CDR3 length: 13; CDR3 protein: CSARWAGRRTQYF; CDR3 DNA: TGCAGTGCTAGGTGGGCGGGAAGGCGGACCCAGTACTTC
J gene: TRBJ2-1; V gene: TRBV10-3; clone size: few; D gene: .; CDR3 length: 14; CDR3 protein: CAISAELTPAEQFF; CDR3 DNA: TGTGCCATCAGTGCAGAGTTGACGCCGGCGGAACAGTTCTTC
J gene: TRBJ2-5; V gene: TRBV27; clone size: .; D gene: TRBD2; CDR3 length: 16; CDR3 protein: CASSFLAGGPQETQYF; CDR3 DNA: TGTGCCAGCAGTTTTTTAGCGGGAGGGCCCCAAGAGACCCAGTACTTC
J gene: TRBJ2-1; V gene: TRBV6-6; clone size: few; D gene: .; CDR3 length: 12; CDR3 protein: CASSQIAREQFF; CDR3 DNA: TGTGCCAGCAGTCAAATAGCTCGTGAGCAGTTCTTC
J gene: TRBJ1-2; V gene: TRBV5-6; clone size: few; D gene: .; CDR3 length: 12; CDR3 protein: CASSLGNGGYTF; CDR3 DNA: TGTGCCAGCAGCTTGGGTAATGGAGGCTACACCTTC
J gene: TRBJ2-5; V gene: TRBV7-2; clone size: .; D gene: TRBD1; CDR3 length: 16; CDR3 protein: CASSLAATRGLETQYF; CDR3 DNA: TGTGCCAGCAGCTTAGCTGCGACCAGGGGGTTGGAGACCCAGTACTTC
J gene: TRBJ2-1; V gene: TRBV24-1; clone size: .; D gene: TRBD2; CDR3 length: 14; CDR3 protein: CATSALAGLNEQFF; CDR3 DNA: TGTGCCACCAGCGCCCTAGCGGGCCTCAATGAGCAGTTCTTC
J gene: TRBJ1-2; V gene: TRBV5-1; clone size: .; D gene: TRBD1; CDR3 length: 14; CDR3 protein: CASSFRQGAGGYTF; CDR3 DNA: TGCGCCAGCAGCTTCCGACAGGGGGCAGGGGGCTACACCTTC
J gene: TRBJ2-3; V gene: TRBV9; clone size: .; D gene: .; CDR3 length: 20; CDR3 protein: CASSAWDLPPHYPNTDTQYF; CDR3 DNA: TGTGCCAGCAGCGCCTGGGACCTTCCGCCGCACTATCCCAACACAGATACGCAGTATTTT
J gene: TRBJ1-6; V gene: TRBV4-1; clone size: .; D gene: .; CDR3 length: 17; CDR3 protein: CASSQEGGTYVNSPLHF; CDR3 DNA: TGCGCCAGCAGCCAAGAGGGCGGAACCTATGTGAATTCACCCCTCCACTTT
J gene: TRBJ1-1; V gene: TRBV29-1; clone size: .; D gene: .; CDR3 length: 10; CDR3 protein: CSTQGPEAFF; CDR3 DNA: TGCAGCACCCAGGGCCCTGAAGCTTTCTTT
J gene: TRBJ2-5; V gene: TRBV20-1; clone size: few; D gene: TRBD1; CDR3 length: 13; CDR3 protein: CSAGRTGQETQYF; CDR3 DNA: TGCAGTGCTGGGAGGACAGGGCAAGAGACCCAGTACTTC
J gene: TRBJ1-6; V gene: TRBV4-1; clone size: .; D gene: .; CDR3 length: 16; CDR3 protein: CASSLIQGDWNSPLHF; CDR3 DNA: TGCGCCAGCAGCCTCATCCAGGGTGACTGGAATTCACCCCTCCACTTT
J gene: TRBJ2-7; V gene: TRBV6-2/TRBV6-3; clone size: .; D gene: .; CDR3 length: 12; CDR3 protein: CASSYPGNEQYF; CDR3 DNA: TGTGCCAGCAGTTACCCCGGGAACGAGCAGTACTTC
J gene: TRBJ1-5; V gene: TRBV6-5; clone size: .; D gene: .; CDR3 length: 14; CDR3 protein: CASTAGGLNQPQHF; CDR3 DNA: TGTGCCAGCACTGCGGGGGGCCTCAATCAGCCCCAGCATTTT
J gene: TRBJ2-1; V gene: TRBV12-3/TRBV12-4; clone size: .; D gene: TRBD1; CDR3 length: 15; CDR3 protein: CASSPRTGTGGEQFF; CDR3 DNA: TGTGCCAGCAGTCCCCGAACCGGGACAGGTGGTGAGCAGTTCTTC
J gene: TRBJ1-2; V gene: TRBV6-2/TRBV6-3; clone size: .; D gene: .; CDR3 length: 12; CDR3 protein: CASRNQGYGYTF; CDR3 DNA: TGTGCCAGCAGAAACCAGGGGTATGGCTACACCTTC
J gene: TRBJ2-7; V gene: TRBV20-1; clone size: once; D gene: .; CDR3 length: 13; CDR3 protein: CSAGGLLGNEQYF; CDR3 DNA: TGCAGTGCCGGAGGACTCCTCGGGAACGAGCAGTACTTC
J gene: TRBJ2-3; V gene: TRBV4-2; clone size: .; D gene: .; CDR3 length: 13; CDR3 protein: CASSQGEVDTQYF; CDR3 DNA: TGTGCCAGCAGCCAAGGGGAAGTGGATACGCAGTATTTT
J gene: TRBJ2-1; V gene: TRBV2; clone size: .; D gene: .; CDR3 length: 13; CDR3 protein: CASSEALTQGEFF; CDR3 DNA: TGTGCCAGCAGTGAAGCGCTGACGCAGGGTGAGTTCTTC